What follows are 13 T cell receptor beta chains derived from one specimen sequenced in a study of blood T cells in healthy people across ages (dated by TCRdb to between 2014 and 2017). The library was produced with 5' RACE. TCRdb shows the sequencer as Illumina HiSeq 2500. A second PCR of roughly 6 to 11 cycles was run with a J-beta primer mix and a sample-barcoded 5' primer. In-frame beta chains were kept once TCRdb had trimmed the public reads at Q25 with fastp and called clones with MiXCR. Every distinct CDR3 protein forms one entry, paired with its most common genes and DNA. The sample records about 1.6 million distinct CDR3 sequences, roughly 32% of which are singletons. The top ten hold around 11% of the sample. Source material: blood. Receptors originate from a woman aged 25-40 years in good health.

This rearrangement joins TRBV11-3 to TRBJ2-7, with TRBD1 as a possible D gene (5 bases). The CDR3 runs 15 residues. The V gene's germline CDR1 is SGHNT and CDR2 YENEEA. Trimming removed 6 bases at V and 2 bases at J, with 17 bases between. The DNA of the CDR3 is TGTGCCAGCAGTAAAGACAGCAGAACCACCTACGAGCAGTACTTC. Protein sequence: CASSKDSRTTYEQYF.

The V and J genes are TRBV7-9 and TRBJ1-2, with 7 bases lining up with TRBD1. CDR1 and CDR2 from the germline V gene are SEHNR and FQNEAQ (reference sequence). The CDR3 has 15 residues. The V segment lost 3 bases and the J segment 4 bases; nucleotides outside the gene matches: 8. For the CDR3, the DNA is TGTGCCAGCAGCTTCAATCCGGGACAGAGCTATGGCTACACCTTC. Encoded protein: CASSFNPGQSYGYTF.

The table lists this clonotype with a few counts. The chain links TRBV7-9 to TRBJ1-5; weak D call: TRBD1 (6 bases). Per the germline V gene, CDR1 is SEHNR and CDR2 is FQNEAQ (reference sequence). Deletions cut 4 bases from V and 6 bases from J, with 13 bases between. The CDR3 is made up of 14 amino acids. The CDR3 sequence: CASSYTGWFQPQHF. The CDR3 DNA is TGTGCCAGCAGCTATACAGGGTGGTTTCAGCCCCAGCATTTT.

About this clonotype: An end of the junction does not agree with germline; a read error may underlie this. The chain joins TRBV14 to TRBJ1-2, with a weak D call TRBD1 (5 bases). CDR1 and CDR2 (germline): SGHDN, FVKESK. The CDR3 loop spans 15 amino acids. CDR3 sequence (DNA): TGTGCCAGCAACCAAATCCGGGGCACCAACTATGGCTACACCTTC. This gives the protein CASNQIRGTNYGYTF.

CDR3 loop: CASSWDRGTEQYF. The CDR3, as DNA: TGTGCCAGCAGCTGGGACAGGGGAACCGAGCAGTACTTC. The chain is built from TRBV7-9 and TRBJ2-7, with 10 bases lining up with TRBD1. There are 13 residues in the CDR3. V dropped 4 bases and J dropped 6; count of bases not matched to a gene: 3. CDR1 SEHNR and CDR2 FQNEAQ come from the germline V gene (reference sequence).

Details on this clonotype: It differs at one base from a far larger clone, so likely a read error. The chain joins TRBV14 to TRBJ1-2; no reliable D call. The CDR3 is 12 amino acids. Germline lookup yields CDR1 SGHDN and CDR2 FVKESK. This CDR3 is CVSSQGNYGYTF. The CDR3 nucleotides are TGTGTCAGCAGCCAAGGGAACTATGGCTACACCTTC.

The chain's CDR3 is CASSDWGDANTEAFF. CDR3 in DNA: TGTGCCAGCAGCGACTGGGGGGATGCGAACACTGAAGCTTTCTTT. This sequence joins TRBV27 and TRBJ1-1, with D possibly being TRBD1 (5 bases). The CDR3 is 15 residues long. The V gene lost 6 bases and the J gene lost 1 base, with 15 bases spanning the gap. Germline V gene data show CDR1 as MNHEY and CDR2 as SMNVEV (reference sequence).

The chain combines TRBV5-6 with TRBJ1-3; D may be TRBD1 (5 bases). CDR3 size: 15 residues. Trimming shortened V by 4 bases and J by 0 bases, and 11 bases separated the two germline ends. Germline lookup yields CDR1 SGHDT and CDR2 YYEEEE. CDR3 protein: CASSRDLNSGNTIYF. In DNA form, the CDR3 reads TGTGCCAGCAGCCGGGACTTAAACTCTGGAAACACCATATATTTT. Full variable domain (outside the CDR3, taken from reference TRBV5-6 and TRBJ1-3): DAGVTQSPTHLIKTRGQQVTLRCSPKSGHDTVSWYQQALGQGPQFIFQYYEEEERQRGNFPDRFSGHQFPNYSSELNVNALLLGDSALYLCASSRDLNSGNTIYFGEGSWLTVV.

The gene calls are TRBV4-1 and TRBJ1-5; perhaps TRBD1 as D (6 bases). This CDR3 comprises 15 residues. Trimming left V 3 bases short and J 3 bases short, with 12 bases between. Germline V gene sequence: CDR1 MGHRA, CDR2 YSYEKL. The CDR3 DNA is TGCGCCAGCAGCCAGCCGGGACATAACAATCAGCCCCAGCATTTT. Its translation is CASSQPGHNNQPQHF.

This clonotype was seen many times. At one end the junction does not follow the germline gene, possibly because of a read error. The V gene is TRBV20-1, the J gene TRBJ2-5; D not resolved. The CDR3 consists of 12 residues. Germline assignment: CDR1 DFQATT and CDR2 SNEGSKA (reference sequence). The CDR3 protein is CSARFVQGTQYF. As DNA, the CDR3 is TGCAGTGCTAGATTCGTCCAAGGGACCCAGTACTTC.

This clonotype has only a few counts. The chain recombines TRBV9 with TRBJ2-1, with D uncertain. Trimming took off 0 bases at V and 6 bases at J, with 13 bases between the two ends. CDR1 and CDR2 (germline): SGDLS, YYNGEE. The CDR3 contains 15 residues. CDR3 sequence: CASSVGGSLVNEQFF. CDR3 DNA sequence: TGTGCCAGCAGCGTAGGTGGTAGTTTAGTCAATGAGCAGTTCTTC.

The rearrangement links TRBV28 to TRBJ2-7, with D possibly being TRBD1 (5 bases). V was trimmed by 3 bases and J by 2 bases, leaving 14 bases between them. The germline gives CDR1 MDHEN, CDR2 SYDVKM. The CDR3 spans 15 residues. The DNA of the CDR3 is TGTGCCAGCAGTTTCCCCCAGGCAGGGACCTACGAGCAGTACTTC. Translation gives CASSFPQAGTYEQYF.

This chain connects TRBV19 to TRBJ2-5, with TRBD2 matching over 11 bases. The CDR3 has 16 amino acids. From germline, CDR1 is LNHDA and CDR2 SQIVND (reference sequence). V shed 3 bases, J shed 5 bases, and the junction held 8 bases outside the gene matches. CDR3 DNA sequence: TGTGCCAGTAGTATGCGGGCTAGCGGGGGGCGTGAGACCCAGTACTTC. Its protein is CASSMRASGGRETQYF. The full variable domain, completed using reference TRBV19 and TRBJ2-5, is DGGITQSPKYLFRKEGQNVTLSCEQNLNHDAMYWYRQDPGQGLRLIYYSQIVNDFQKGDIAEGYSVSREKKESFPLTVTSAQKNPTAFYLCASSMRASGGRETQYFGPGTRLLVL.